This TCR beta chain was sequenced for a study of shared clonotypes between healthy human individuals. Terminally differentiated effector memory CD45RA+ cells were left out of the naive CD8 fraction, which was CD45RO-negative and positively selected for CCR7. Per the germline V gene, CDR1 is MNHEY and CDR2 is SMNVEV (reference sequence). Trimming left V 5 bases short and J 6 bases short, with 10 bases between. The length of the CDR3 is 13 residues. Researchers ran the assay at a deep level. An even split of each subset's genomic DNA across several immunoSEQ plates was performed. Original analysis: Sequence data from immunoSEQ were junction-only and lacked quality scores; consequently, filtering differed. Sequencing used immunoSEQ multiplex PCR; TCRdb keeps in-frame clones, though not all of them. The D gene and trimming were derived from the DNA, and the V and J assignments and clone size from that table. The sample holds approximately 2,000,000 clones, just under 95% seen once.

This clone was observed a single time. The sample holds other DNA sequences that translate to the same CDR3. The sequence derives from a man aged 18 to 30 in good health. Some clones in this sample may be carry-over from other donors' samples. The chain has TRBV27 and TRBJ2-2; no definite D call. Sequenced sample: naive CD8+ T cells from PBMCs. As DNA, the CDR3 is TGTGCCAGCAGTCCCCGGCGAGCCGGGGAGCTGTTTTTT. Its translation: CASSPRRAGELFF.